This TCR beta chain was sequenced during a study of blood T cell repertoires in COVID-19. Libraries were prepared by immunoSEQ multiplex PCR; TCRdb keeps only in-frame clonotypes and omits some of them. The data show around 99,000 clones, about three quarters seen once. The CDR3 has 14 residues. V shed 3 bases, J shed 3 bases, and the junction held 7 bases outside the gene matches. The germline V gene encodes CDR1 DFQATT and CDR2 SNEGSKA (reference sequence). This rearrangement joins TRBV20-1 to TRBJ1-2; the match to TRBD1 covers 7 bases. The material sequenced was peripheral blood. The sequence came from a man aged 65 to 85 with acute or convalescent COVID-19. CDR3 protein: CSASGQGVDYGYTF. In DNA form, the CDR3 reads TGCAGTGCTAGTGGCCAGGGGGTAGACTATGGCTACACCTTC.